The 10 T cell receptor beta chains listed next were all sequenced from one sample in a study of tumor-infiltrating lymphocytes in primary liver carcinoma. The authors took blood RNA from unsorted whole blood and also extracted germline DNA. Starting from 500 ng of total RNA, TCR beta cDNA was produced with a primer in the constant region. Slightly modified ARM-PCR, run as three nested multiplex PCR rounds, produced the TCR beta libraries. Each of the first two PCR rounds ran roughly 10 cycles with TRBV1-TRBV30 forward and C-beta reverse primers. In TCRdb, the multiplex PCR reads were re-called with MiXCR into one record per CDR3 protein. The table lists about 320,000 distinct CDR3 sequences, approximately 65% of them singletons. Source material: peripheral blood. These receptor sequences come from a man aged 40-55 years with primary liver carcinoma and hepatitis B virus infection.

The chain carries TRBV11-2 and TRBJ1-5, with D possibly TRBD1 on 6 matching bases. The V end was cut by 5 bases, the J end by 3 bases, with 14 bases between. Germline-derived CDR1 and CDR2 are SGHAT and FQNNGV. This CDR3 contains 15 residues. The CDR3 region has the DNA TGTGCCAGCAGCCTCACCCGGGGGGCCAATCAGCCCCAGCATTTT. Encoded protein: CASSLTRGANQPQHF. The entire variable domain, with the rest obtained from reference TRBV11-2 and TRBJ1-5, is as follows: EAGVAQSPRYKIIEKRQSVAFWCNPISGHATLYWYQQILGQGPKLLIQFQNNGVVDDSQLPKDRFSAERLKGVDSTLKIQPAKLEDSAVYLCASSLTRGANQPQHFGDGTRLSIL.

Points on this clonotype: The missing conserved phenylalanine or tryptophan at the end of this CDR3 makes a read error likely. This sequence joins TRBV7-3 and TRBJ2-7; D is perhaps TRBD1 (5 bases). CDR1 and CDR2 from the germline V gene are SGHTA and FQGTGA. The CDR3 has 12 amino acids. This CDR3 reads CVSSFRVHEQYL. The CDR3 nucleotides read TGTGTCAGCAGCTTCAGGGTCCACGAGCAGTACTTG.

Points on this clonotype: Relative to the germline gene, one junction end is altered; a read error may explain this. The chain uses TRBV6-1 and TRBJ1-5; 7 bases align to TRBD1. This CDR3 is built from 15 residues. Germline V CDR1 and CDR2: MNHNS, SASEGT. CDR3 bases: TGTACCAGCACCGAAGGGGGCGGTTTAAATCAGCCCCAGCATTTT. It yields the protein CTSTEGGGLNQPQHF.

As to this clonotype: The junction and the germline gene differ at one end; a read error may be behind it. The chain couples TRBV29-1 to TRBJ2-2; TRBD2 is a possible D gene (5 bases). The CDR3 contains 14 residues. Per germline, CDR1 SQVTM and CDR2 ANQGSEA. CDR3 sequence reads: CSVSQEANTGEPFF. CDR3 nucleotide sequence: TGCAGCGTATCACAAGAAGCGAACACCGGGGAGCCGTTTTTT.

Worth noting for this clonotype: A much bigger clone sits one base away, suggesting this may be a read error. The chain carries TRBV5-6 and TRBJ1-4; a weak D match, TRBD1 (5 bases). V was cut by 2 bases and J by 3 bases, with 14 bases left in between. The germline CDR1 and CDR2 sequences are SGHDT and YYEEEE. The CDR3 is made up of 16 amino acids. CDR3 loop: CASSLYKGISNEKLFF. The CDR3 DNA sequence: TGTGCCAGCAGCTTATACAAGGGGATATCTAATGAAAAACTGTTTTTT.

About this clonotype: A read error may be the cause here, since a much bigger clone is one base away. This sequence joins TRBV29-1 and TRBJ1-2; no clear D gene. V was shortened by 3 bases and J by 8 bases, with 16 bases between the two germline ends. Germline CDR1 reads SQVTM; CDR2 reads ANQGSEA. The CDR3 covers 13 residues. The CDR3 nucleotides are TGCAGCGTTGAGCAAGGGTGGGGAGGCGGCTACACCTTC. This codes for CSVEQGWGGGYTF.

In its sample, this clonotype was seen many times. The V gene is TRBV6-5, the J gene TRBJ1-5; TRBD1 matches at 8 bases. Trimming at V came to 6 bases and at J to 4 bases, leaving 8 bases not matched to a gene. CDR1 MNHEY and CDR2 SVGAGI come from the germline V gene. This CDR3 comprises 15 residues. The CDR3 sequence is CASSPTGGANQPQHF. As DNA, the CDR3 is TGTGCCAGCAGCCCTACAGGGGGTGCAAATCAGCCCCAGCATTTT.

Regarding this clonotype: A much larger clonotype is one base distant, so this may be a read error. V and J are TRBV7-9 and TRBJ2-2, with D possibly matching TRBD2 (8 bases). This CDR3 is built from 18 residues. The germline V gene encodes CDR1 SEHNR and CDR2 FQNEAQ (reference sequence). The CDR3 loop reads CASSLAGIAGQNTEELFF. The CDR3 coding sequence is TGTGCCAGCAGCTTAGCAGGAATAGCGGGACAGAACACCGAGGAGCTGTTTTTT.

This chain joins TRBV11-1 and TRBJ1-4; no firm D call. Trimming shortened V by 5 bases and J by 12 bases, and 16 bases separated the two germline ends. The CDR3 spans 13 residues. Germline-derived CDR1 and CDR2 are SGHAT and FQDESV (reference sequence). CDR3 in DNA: TGTGCCAGCAGCGAACATGGTTACGAAGAACTGTTTTTT. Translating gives CASSEHGYEELFF.

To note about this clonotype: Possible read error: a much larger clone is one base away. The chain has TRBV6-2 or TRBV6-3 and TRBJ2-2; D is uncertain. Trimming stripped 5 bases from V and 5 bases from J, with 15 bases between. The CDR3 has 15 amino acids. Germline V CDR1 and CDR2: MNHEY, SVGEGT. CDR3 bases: TGTGCCAGCAGTCTGACCGACTCGCGGACCGGGGAGCTGTTTTTT. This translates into CASSLTDSRTGELFF.